Each of the 12 T cell receptor beta chains below was sequenced from the same sample in a study of vaccination and CD4 T cells after COVID-19. Their target antigens are unknown. Oncomine TCR Beta short-read sequencing was applied to DNA from cultured CD4+ T cells. TCRdb analysed the PCR reads with MiXCR anew, one entry per CDR3 protein. This sample has roughly 6,100 distinct CDR3 sequences, with around two fifths found just once. Treatment meaning: roughly ten-day PBMC culture with coronavirus spike peptide pools or control peptides (ViraFEST assay). From the unexposed donor, CD4+ T cells were collected ahead of the COVID-19 pandemic (2011-2018). Sequencing used CD4+ T cells from blood, cultured in vitro. The origin of the receptors is a human donor in good health.

V gene TRBV7-6 combines with J gene TRBJ1-2; D might be TRBD1 (5 bases). This CDR3 has 14 residues. Trimming removed 4 bases from V and 4 bases from J, with 13 bases in between. Germline CDR1 and CDR2: SGHVS and FNYEAQ. The CDR3 loop is CASSSAGGGYGYTF. The CDR3 DNA sequence: TGTGCCAGCAGCTCCGCCGGGGGGGGCTATGGCTACACCTTC.

The chain carries TRBV6-1 and TRBJ1-5; D uncertain. V was pared by 6 bases and J by 9 bases, with 18 bases between. This CDR3 spans 14 amino acids. Germline V gene data show CDR1 as MNHNS and CDR2 as SASEGT. The CDR3 DNA sequence: TGTGCCAGCAGGGAATTAGGTGGGGTTGGGCCCCAGCATTTT. Residues: CASRELGGVGPQHF.

The chain has TRBV20-1 and TRBJ2-1, with D perhaps TRBD2 (6 bases). CDR3 length equals 16 residues. V was shortened by 1 base and J by 10 bases, with 23 bases between the two germline ends. Germline lookup yields CDR1 DFQATT and CDR2 SNEGSKA (reference sequence). The CDR3 nucleotides read TGCAGTGCTAGAGTTGGAGGGGATGGAGTACAATGGGAGCAGTTCTTC. Residues: CSARVGGDGVQWEQFF.

A few counts support this clonotype. This sequence joins TRBV7-9 and TRBJ2-5; 9 bases agree with TRBD1. V trimming: 1 base; J trimming: 4 bases; junction bases outside the gene matches: 4. Germline CDR1 SEHNR, CDR2 FQNEAQ (reference sequence). This CDR3 has 15 residues. The chain's CDR3 is CASSLDRGHLETQYF. The CDR3 DNA reads TGTGCCAGCAGCTTAGACAGGGGGCATTTAGAGACCCAGTACTTC.

The J gene is TRBJ2-5, the V gene TRBV7-6; TRBD2 is a possible D gene (5 bases). From germline, CDR1 is SGHVS and CDR2 FNYEAQ. This CDR3 comprises 16 residues. With 6 bases removed from V and 0 bases from J, the gap between germline ends came to 17 bases. CDR3 protein: CASRPNFQRHQETQYF. CDR3 DNA: TGTGCCAGCAGGCCTAATTTTCAGCGGCACCAAGAGACCCAGTACTTC.

The rearrangement links TRBV27 to TRBJ2-2, with a tentative D call TRBD1 (5 bases). This CDR3 has 12 amino acids. V shed 6 bases and J shed 7 bases, with 9 bases lying between them. CDR1 and CDR2 (germline): MNHEY, SMNVEV (reference sequence). The chain's CDR3 is CASSKGLGELFF. The CDR3 DNA reads TGTGCCAGCAGCAAGGGGCTCGGGGAGCTGTTTTTT.

The chain employs TRBV12-3 or TRBV12-4 and TRBJ2-7; D is perhaps TRBD1 (5 bases). Trimming left V 5 bases short and J 2 bases short, with 10 bases between. The CDR3 runs to 13 residues. CDR3 bases: TGTGCCAGCAGTCTTAGACAGCCCTACGAGCAGTACTTC. Translation gives CASSLRQPYEQYF.

V gene TRBV6-5 combines with J gene TRBJ1-1; 7 positions agree with TRBD1. Per the germline V gene, CDR1 is MNHEY and CDR2 is SVGAGI. J lost 6 bases, V lost 4 bases, and 5 bases had no gene match. This CDR3 is built from 13 residues. This chain's CDR3 is CASSLEGAPEAFF. The CDR3 DNA sequence: TGTGCCAGCAGTTTGGAGGGGGCCCCTGAAGCTTTCTTT.

The CDR3 DNA follows: TGTGCCAGCACTACCCTGGACGGCAATCAGCCCCAGCATTTT. It specifies CASTTLDGNQPQHF. The chain joins TRBV6-1 to TRBJ1-5; D remains ambiguous. The length of the CDR3 is 14 residues. Germline V gene lookup returns CDR1 MNHNS and CDR2 SASEGT. The ends were cut back, 7 bases at V and 2 bases at J, with 12 bases in the middle.

This rearrangement joins TRBV6-2 or TRBV6-3 to TRBJ1-5; D gene ambiguous. The CDR3 has 13 amino acids. V lost 5 bases, J lost 0 bases, and 5 bases lay in between. Germline CDR1 and CDR2: MNHEY and SVGEGT. Here the CDR3 DNA reads TGTGCCAGCAGTGACCCTAGCAATCAGCCCCAGCATTTT. Protein: CASSDPSNQPQHF.

CDR3 residues: CAWSVPGYGYTF. As DNA, the CDR3 is TGTGCCTGGAGTGTACCGGGGTATGGCTACACCTTC. This chain links TRBV30 with TRBJ1-2; D remains unclear. The germline V gene has CDR1 GTSNPN and CDR2 SVGIG (reference sequence). Trimming removed 0 bases from V and 5 bases from J, with 7 bases in between. This CDR3 is built from 12 residues.

In this sample, this clonotype turned up a few times. This chain joins TRBV20-1 and TRBJ2-4; TRBD1 matches at 8 bases. V lost 4 bases to trimming and J lost 13 bases; unmatched junction nucleotides: 9. CDR3 length: 12 residues. Per germline, CDR1 DFQATT and CDR2 SNEGSKA (reference sequence). The CDR3 here is CSATQGAALQYF. The CDR3 DNA reads TGCAGTGCTACCCAGGGGGCGGCCCTACAGTACTTC.